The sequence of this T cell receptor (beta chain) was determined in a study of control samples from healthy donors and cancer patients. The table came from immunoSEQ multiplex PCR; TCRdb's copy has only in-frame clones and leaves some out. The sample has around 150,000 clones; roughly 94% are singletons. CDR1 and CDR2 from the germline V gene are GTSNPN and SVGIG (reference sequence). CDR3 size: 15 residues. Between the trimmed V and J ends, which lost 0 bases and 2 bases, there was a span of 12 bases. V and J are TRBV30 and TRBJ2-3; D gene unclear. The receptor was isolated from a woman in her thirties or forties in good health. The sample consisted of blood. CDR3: CAWSVRRQHTDTQYF. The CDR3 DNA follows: TGTGCCTGGAGTGTACGACGCCAGCACACAGATACGCAGTATTTT.